This T cell receptor beta chain was sequenced during a study of T cell responses to AZD1222 COVID-19 vaccine. The overall study: Investigators merged groups given second doses at roughly 4 or roughly 12 weeks.

Remarks on this clone: Its specificity is unknown.

Whole-study findings and limits: The span of vaccine-associated CD4 TCRs extended across spike, with dominance at 160-218 and 743-854.

CDR1 is GTSNPN and CDR2 is SVGIG in the germline V gene (reference sequence). V dropped 0 bases and J dropped 8 bases, with 13 bases sitting between them. This CDR3 has 13 amino acids. Using immunoSEQ multiplex PCR, the repertoire was profiled, and TCRdb retains in-frame clones only, with some absent. The sample contains about 50,000 clones, 80% to 90% of which appear only once. The clonotype was recovered from an adult in good health. The rearrangement links TRBV30 to TRBJ1-2; the D is unclear. This sample comprised peripheral blood, obtained on day 0 of AZD1222 vaccination. The CDR3 region is CAWSVGGPKGYTF. DNA of the CDR3: TGTGCCTGGAGTGTTGGCGGCCCAAAGGGCTACACCTTC.